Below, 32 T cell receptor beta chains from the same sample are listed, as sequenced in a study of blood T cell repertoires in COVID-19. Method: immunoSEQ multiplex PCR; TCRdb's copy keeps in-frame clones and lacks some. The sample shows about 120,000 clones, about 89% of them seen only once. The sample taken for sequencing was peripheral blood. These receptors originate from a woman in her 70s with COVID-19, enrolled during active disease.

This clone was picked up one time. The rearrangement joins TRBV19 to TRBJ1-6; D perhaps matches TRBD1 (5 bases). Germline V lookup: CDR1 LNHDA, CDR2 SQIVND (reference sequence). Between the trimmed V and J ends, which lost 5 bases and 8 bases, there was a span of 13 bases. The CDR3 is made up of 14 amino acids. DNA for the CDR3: TGTGCCAGTAGTTGGCTAGGGGATGATTCACCCCTCCACTTT. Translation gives CASSWLGDDSPLHF.

The CDR3 protein is CASSHRDNQPQHF. Here the CDR3 DNA reads TGTGCCAGCAGTCACAGGGATAATCAGCCCCAGCATTTT. The V call is TRBV27, the J call TRBJ1-5; D may be TRBD1 (6 bases). Trimming removed 5 bases from V and 4 bases from J, with 9 bases in between. The CDR3 spans 13 residues. Germline V gene data show CDR1 as MNHEY and CDR2 as SMNVEV (reference sequence).

The CDR3 DNA reads TGTGCCAGCAGCTTAGCTGGTACAGGGGGCATAAGACCAAGGTCACCCCTCCACTTT. Its protein product is CASSLAGTGGIRPRSPLHF. The chain has TRBV7-9 and TRBJ1-6; 9 bases match TRBD1. The ends lost 0 bases at V and 10 bases at J; junction bases unmatched: 16. CDR1 and CDR2 (germline): SEHNR, FQNEAQ (reference sequence). This CDR3 is 19 amino acids long.

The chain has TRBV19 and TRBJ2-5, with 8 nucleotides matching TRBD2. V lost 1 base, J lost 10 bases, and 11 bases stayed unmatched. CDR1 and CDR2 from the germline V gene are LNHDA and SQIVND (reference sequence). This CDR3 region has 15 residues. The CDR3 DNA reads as TGTGCCAGTAGTATAGGAGCGGGGGCCGCGTCGTTCCAGTACTTC. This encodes CASSIGAGAASFQYF.

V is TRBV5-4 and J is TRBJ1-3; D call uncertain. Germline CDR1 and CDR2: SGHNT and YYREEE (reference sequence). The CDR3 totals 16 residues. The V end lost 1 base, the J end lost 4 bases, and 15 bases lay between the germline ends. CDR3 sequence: CASSLKSRGSGNTIYF. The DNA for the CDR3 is TGTGCCAGCAGCTTGAAGTCCCGGGGATCAGGAAACACCATATATTTT.

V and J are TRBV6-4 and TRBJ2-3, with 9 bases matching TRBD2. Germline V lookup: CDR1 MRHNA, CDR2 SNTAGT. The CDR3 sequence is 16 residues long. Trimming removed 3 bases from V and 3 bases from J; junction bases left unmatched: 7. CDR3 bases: TGTGCCAGCAGTGAAACTAGCGGGTCGGGAACAGATACGCAGTATTTT. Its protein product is CASSETSGSGTDTQYF.

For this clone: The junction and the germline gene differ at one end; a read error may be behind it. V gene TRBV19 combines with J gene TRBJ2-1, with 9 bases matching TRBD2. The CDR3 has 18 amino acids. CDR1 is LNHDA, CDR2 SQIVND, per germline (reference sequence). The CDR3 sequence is CTSSIAPAGGGRGNEQFF. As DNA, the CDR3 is TGTACCAGTAGTATAGCCCCCGCGGGGGGGGGCCGGGGGAATGAGCAGTTCTTC.

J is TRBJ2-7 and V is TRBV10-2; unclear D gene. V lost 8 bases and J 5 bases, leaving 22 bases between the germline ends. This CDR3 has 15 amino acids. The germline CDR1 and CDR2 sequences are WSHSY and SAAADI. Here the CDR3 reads CASYSGAASRDEQYF. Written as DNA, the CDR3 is TGCGCCAGCTATAGTGGTGCGGCTTCCCGGGACGAGCAGTACTTC.

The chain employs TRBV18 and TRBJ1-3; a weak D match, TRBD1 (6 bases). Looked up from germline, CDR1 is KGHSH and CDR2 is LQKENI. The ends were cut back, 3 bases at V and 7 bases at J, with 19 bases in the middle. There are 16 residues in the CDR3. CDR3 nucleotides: TGTGCCAGCTCACCCCAACAGGGTCTTTCGGACAACACCATATATTTT. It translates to CASSPQQGLSDNTIYF.

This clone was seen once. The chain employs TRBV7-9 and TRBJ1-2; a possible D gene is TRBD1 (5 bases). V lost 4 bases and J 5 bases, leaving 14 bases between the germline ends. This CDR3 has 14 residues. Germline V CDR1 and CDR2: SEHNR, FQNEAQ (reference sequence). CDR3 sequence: CASSYSGTDYGYTF. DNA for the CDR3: TGTGCCAGCAGCTACTCAGGGACTGATTATGGCTACACCTTC.

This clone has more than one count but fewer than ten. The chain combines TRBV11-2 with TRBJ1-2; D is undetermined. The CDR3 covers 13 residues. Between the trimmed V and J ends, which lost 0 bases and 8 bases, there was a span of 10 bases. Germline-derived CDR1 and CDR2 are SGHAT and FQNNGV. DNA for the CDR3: TGTGCCAGCAGCTTAGATCCCTCGGGAGGCTACACCTTC. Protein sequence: CASSLDPSGGYTF.

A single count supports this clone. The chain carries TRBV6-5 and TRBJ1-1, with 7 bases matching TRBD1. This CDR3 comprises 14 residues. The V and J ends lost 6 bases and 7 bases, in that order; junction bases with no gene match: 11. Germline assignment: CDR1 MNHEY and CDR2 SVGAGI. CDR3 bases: TGTGCCAGCAGCCGGACAGGCGCCGGAGGTGAAGCTTTCTTT. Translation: CASSRTGAGGEAFF.

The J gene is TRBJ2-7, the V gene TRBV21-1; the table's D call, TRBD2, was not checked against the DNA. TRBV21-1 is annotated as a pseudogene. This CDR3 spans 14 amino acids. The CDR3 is CASSKAPEYYEQYF. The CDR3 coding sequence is TGTGCCAGCAGCAAAGCCCCGGAGTACTACGAGCAGTACTTC.

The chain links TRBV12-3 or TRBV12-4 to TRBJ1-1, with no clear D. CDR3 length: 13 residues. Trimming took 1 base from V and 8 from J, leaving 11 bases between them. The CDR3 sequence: CASSLGFYGEAFF. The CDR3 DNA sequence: TGTGCCAGCAGTTTAGGCTTCTACGGGGAAGCTTTCTTT.

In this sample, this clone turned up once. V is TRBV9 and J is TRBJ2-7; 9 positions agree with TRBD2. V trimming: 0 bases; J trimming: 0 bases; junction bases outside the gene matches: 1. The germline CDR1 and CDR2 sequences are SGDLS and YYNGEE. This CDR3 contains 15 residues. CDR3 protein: CASSVAAGGSYEQYF. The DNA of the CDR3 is TGTGCCAGCAGCGTAGCAGCGGGGGGCTCCTACGAGCAGTACTTC.

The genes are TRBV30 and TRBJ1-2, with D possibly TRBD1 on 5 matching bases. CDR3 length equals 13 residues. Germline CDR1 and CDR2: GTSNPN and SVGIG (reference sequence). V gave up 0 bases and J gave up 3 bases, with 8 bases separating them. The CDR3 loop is CAWSVVRDYGYTF. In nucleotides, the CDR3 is TGTGCCTGGAGTGTAGTCAGGGACTATGGCTACACCTTC.

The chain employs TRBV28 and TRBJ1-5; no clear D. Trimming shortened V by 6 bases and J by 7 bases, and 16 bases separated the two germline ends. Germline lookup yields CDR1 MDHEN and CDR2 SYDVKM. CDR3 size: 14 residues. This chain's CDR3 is CASSLTWGVQPQHF. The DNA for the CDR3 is TGTGCCAGCAGCCTCACTTGGGGAGTGCAGCCCCAGCATTTT. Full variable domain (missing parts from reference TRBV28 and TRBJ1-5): DVKVTQSSRYLVKRTGEKVFLECVQDMDHENMFWYRQDPGLGLRLIYFSYDVKMKEKGDIPEGYSVSREKKERFSLILESASTNQTSMYLCASSLTWGVQPQHFGDGTRLSIL.

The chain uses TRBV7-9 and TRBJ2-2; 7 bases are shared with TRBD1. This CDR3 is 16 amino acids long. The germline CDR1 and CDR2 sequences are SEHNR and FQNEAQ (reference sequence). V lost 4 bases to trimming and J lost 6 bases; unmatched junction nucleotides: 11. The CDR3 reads CASSSTGAVYPGELFF. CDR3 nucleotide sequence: TGTGCCAGCAGCTCCACAGGGGCTGTATACCCCGGGGAGCTGTTTTTT.

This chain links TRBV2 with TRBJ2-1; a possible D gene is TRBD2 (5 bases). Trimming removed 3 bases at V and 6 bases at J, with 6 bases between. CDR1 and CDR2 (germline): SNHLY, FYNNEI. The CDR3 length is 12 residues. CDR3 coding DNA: TGTGCCAGCAGTGAGGCGGGCAATGAGCAGTTCTTC. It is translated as CASSEAGNEQFF.

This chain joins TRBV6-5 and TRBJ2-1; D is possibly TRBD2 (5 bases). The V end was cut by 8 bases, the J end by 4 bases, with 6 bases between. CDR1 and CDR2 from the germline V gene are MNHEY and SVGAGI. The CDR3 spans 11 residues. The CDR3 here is CASWEYNEQFF. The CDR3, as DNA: TGTGCCAGCTGGGAGTACAATGAGCAGTTCTTC.

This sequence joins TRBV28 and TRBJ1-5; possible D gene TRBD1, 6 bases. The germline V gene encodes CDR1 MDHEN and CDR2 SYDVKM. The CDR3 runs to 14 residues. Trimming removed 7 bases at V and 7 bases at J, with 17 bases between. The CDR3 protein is CASTLKGVSQPQHF. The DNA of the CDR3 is TGTGCCAGCACCCTAAAGGGGGTTTCACAGCCCCAGCATTTT.

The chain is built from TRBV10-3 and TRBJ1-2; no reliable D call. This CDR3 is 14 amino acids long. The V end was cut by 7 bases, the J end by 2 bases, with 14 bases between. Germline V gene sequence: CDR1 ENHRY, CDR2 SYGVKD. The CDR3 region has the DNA TGTGCCATCACCTCTGCCCCAGAAAACTATGGCTACACCTTC. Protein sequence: CAITSAPENYGYTF.

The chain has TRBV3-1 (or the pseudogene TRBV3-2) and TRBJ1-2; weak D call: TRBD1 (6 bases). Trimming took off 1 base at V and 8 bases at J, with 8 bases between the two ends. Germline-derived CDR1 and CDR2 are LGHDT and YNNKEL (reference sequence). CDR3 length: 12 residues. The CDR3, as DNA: TGTGCCAGCAGCCAAGGGGGGCGAGGCTACACCTTC. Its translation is CASSQGGRGYTF.

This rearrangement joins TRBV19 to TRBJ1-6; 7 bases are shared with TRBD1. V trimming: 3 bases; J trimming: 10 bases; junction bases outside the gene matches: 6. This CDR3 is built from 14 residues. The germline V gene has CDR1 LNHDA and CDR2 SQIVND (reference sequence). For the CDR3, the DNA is TGTGCCAGTAGTATCTCAGGGGGAGAGTCACCCCTCCACTTT. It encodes CASSISGGESPLHF.

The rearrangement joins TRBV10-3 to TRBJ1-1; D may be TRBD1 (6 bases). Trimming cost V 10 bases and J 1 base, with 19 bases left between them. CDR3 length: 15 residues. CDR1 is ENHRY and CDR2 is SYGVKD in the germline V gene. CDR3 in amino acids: CASNIPGQGNTEAFF. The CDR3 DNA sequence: TGTGCCAGCAATATACCGGGACAAGGGAACACTGAAGCTTTCTTT.

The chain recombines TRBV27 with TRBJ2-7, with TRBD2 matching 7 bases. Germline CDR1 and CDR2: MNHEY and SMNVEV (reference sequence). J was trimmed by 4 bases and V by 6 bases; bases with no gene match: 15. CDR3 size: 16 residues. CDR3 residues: CASSPIWGGTGYEQYF. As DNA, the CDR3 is TGTGCCAGCAGCCCAATTTGGGGGGGGACCGGTTACGAGCAGTACTTC.

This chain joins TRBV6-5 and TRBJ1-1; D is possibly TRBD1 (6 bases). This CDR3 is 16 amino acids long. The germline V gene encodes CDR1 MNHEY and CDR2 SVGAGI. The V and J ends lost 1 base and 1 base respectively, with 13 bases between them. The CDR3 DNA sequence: TGTGCCAGCAGTTACTGGTCGCGGGGGCAGAACACTGAAGCTTTCTTT. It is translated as CASSYWSRGQNTEAFF.

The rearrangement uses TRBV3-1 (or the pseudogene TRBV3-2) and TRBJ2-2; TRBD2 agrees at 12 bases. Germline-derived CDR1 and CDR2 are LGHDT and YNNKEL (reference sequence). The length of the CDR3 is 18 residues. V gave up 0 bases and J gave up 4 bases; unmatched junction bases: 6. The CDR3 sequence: CASSQDLRTSGATGELFF. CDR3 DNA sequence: TGTGCCAGCAGCCAAGATCTTAGGACTAGCGGGGCCACCGGGGAGCTGTTTTTT.

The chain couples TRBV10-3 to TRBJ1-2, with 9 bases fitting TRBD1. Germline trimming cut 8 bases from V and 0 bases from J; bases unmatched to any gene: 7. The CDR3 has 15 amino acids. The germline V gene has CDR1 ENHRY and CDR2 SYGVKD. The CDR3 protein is CAILRTGEANYGYTF. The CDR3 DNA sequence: TGTGCCATCCTTAGGACAGGGGAAGCTAACTATGGCTACACCTTC.

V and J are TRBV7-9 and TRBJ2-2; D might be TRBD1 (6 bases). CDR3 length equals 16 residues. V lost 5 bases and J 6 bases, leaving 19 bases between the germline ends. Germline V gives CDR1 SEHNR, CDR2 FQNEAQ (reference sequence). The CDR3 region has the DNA TGTGCCAGCAGCCTACAGGGTGCTCAACAGGCCGGGGAGCTGTTTTTT. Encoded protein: CASSLQGAQQAGELFF.

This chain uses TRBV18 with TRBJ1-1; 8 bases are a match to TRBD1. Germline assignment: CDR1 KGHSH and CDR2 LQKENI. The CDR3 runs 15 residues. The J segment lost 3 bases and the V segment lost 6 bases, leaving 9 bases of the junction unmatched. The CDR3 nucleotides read TGTGCCAGCTCCCGATGGACAGGGTGGGACACTGAAGCTTTCTTT. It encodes CASSRWTGWDTEAFF. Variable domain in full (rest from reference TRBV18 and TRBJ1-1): NAGVMQNPRHLVRRRGQEARLRCSPMKGHSHVYWYRQLPEEGLKFMVYLQKENIIDESGMPKERFSAEFPKEGPSILRIQQVVRGDSAAYFCASSRWTGWDTEAFFGQGTRLTVV.

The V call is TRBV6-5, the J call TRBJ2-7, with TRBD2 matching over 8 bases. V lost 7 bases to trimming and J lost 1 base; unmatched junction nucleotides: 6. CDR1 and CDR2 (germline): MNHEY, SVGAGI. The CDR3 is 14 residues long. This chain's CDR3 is CASTPGGGSYEQYF. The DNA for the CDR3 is TGTGCCAGCACTCCCGGGGGGGGGTCCTACGAGCAGTACTTC.